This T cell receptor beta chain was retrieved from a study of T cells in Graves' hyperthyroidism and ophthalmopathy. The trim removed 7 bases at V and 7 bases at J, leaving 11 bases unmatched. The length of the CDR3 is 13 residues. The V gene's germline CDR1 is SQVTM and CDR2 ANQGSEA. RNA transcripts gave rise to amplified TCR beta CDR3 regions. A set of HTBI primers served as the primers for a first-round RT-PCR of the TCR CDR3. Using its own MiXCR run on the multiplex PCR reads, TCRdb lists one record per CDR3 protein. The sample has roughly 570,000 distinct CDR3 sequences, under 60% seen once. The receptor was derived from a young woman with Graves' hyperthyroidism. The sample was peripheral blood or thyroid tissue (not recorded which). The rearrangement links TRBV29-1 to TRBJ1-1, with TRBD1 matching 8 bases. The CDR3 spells CSARQGTGREAFF. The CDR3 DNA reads TGCAGCGCCCGACAGGGGACAGGTCGTGAAGCTTTCTTT.